This TCR beta chain emerged from a study of OX40 agonist ivuxolimab in advanced cancers. The data were produced by immunoSEQ multiplex PCR, yet TCRdb's version contains in-frame clones alone and is incomplete. The sample has more than 65,000 clones, about 79% seen once. Collection of blood occurred at baseline, at cycle 4 day 1, and at cycle 7 day 1. This CDR3 contains 15 residues. The germline gives CDR1 SGHAT, CDR2 FQNNGV. V shed 0 bases, J shed 7 bases, and the junction held 5 bases outside the gene matches. The gene calls are TRBV11-2 and TRBJ1-5, with 8 nucleotides matching TRBD1. This specimen was CD4+ or CD8+ T cells sorted from blood, taken in a trial of the OX40 agonist ivuxolimab. This receptor was obtained from an adult with an advanced solid tumor such as melanoma, head and neck, liver or kidney cancer. The CDR3 bases are TGTGCCAGCAGCTTAGAGGGACAGGTCTACCAGCCCCAGCATTTT. This encodes CASSLEGQVYQPQHF.